A single sample gave rise to the 24 T cell receptor beta chains below, sequenced in a study of blood T cell repertoires in COVID-19. Assay used: immunoSEQ multiplex PCR; TCRdb lists only in-frame clones, some missing. The sample holds around 270,000 clones, 80% to 90% seen once. Sequencing was done on a sample of PBMCs or T cells enriched from blood (not recorded which). Every receptor here comes from a woman aged 30 to 39 who had recovered from COVID-19.

The chain couples TRBV27 to TRBJ2-1, with D possibly being TRBD1 (6 bases). Trimming took off 5 bases at V and 7 bases at J, with 21 bases between the two ends. This CDR3 contains 16 residues. CDR1 and CDR2 from the germline V gene are MNHEY and SMNVEV (reference sequence). Here the CDR3 DNA reads TGTGCCAGCAGTCCCCTATGGGGGCTAGAAGGGAATGAGCAGTTCTTC. This codes for CASSPLWGLEGNEQFF.

The chain uses TRBV25-1 and TRBJ1-6, with 8 bases fitting TRBD1. In germline, CDR1 is MGHDK, CDR2 SYGVNS. The CDR3 sequence is 14 residues long. Trimming at V came to 2 bases and at J to 7 bases, leaving 1 base not matched to a gene. This CDR3 reads CASSETGGNSPLHF. CDR3 DNA: TGTGCCAGCAGTGAAACAGGGGGAAATTCACCCCTCCACTTT.

In this sample, this clone turned up once. The chain links TRBV4-1 to TRBJ2-1, with a possible D match to TRBD1 (5 bases). The V and J ends lost 0 bases and 2 bases respectively, with 11 bases between them. This CDR3 is built from 16 residues. Looked up from germline, CDR1 is MGHRA and CDR2 is YSYEKL. For the CDR3, the DNA is TGCGCCAGCAGCCAAGATTCCAGGGCACCCTACAATGAGCAGTTCTTC. Its protein product is CASSQDSRAPYNEQFF.

The rearrangement links TRBV9 to TRBJ2-3, with 12 bases lining up with TRBD2. The V gene's germline CDR1 is SGDLS and CDR2 YYNGEE. The CDR3 is 19 residues long. V lost 0 bases and J lost 4; bases outside the gene matches: 12. Here the CDR3 reads CASSVAPSGGAGEADTQYF. The DNA of the CDR3 is TGTGCCAGCAGCGTAGCGCCTAGCGGGGGGGCCGGGGAGGCAGATACGCAGTATTTT.

The table lists this clone with a count of one. J is TRBJ1-2 and V is TRBV5-4; D remains unclear. V lost 4 bases and J lost 3, with 16 bases in between. CDR3 size: 15 residues. Germline assignment: CDR1 SGHNT and CDR2 YYREEE (reference sequence). CDR3 in DNA: TGTGCCAGCAGCCTGCCCGGGAAAGGAGACTATGGCTACACCTTC. Protein sequence: CASSLPGKGDYGYTF. Drawing the rest from reference TRBV5-4 and TRBJ1-2, the complete variable domain is ETGVTQSPTHLIKTRGQQVTLRCSSQSGHNTVSWYQQALGQGPQFIFQYYREEENGRGNFPPRFSGLQFPNYSSELNVNALELDDSALYLCASSLPGKGDYGYTFGSGTRLTVV.

This chain joins TRBV4-1 and TRBJ1-5; no definite D call. The CDR3 is 13 amino acids. V lost 4 bases to trimming and J lost 5 bases, with 9 bases between them. Germline values: CDR1 MGHRA, CDR2 YSYEKL. As DNA, the CDR3 is TGCGCCAGCAGCCCCCTATCTGATCAGCCCCAGCATTTT. Translated: CASSPLSDQPQHF.

V is TRBV5-1 and J is TRBJ1-2, with D tentatively TRBD1 (5 bases). CDR3 length: 14 amino acids. Per the germline V gene, CDR1 is SGHRS and CDR2 is YFSETQ. Trimming stripped 0 bases from V and 1 base from J, with 7 bases between. The CDR3 protein is CASSLDGGNYGYTF. The CDR3, as DNA: TGCGCCAGCAGCTTGGACGGGGGTAACTATGGCTACACCTTC.

This clone was recorded a few times. This chain joins TRBV14 and TRBJ1-6; D gene uncertain. V was shortened by 3 bases and J by 0 bases, with 12 bases between the two germline ends. The CDR3 runs 17 residues. CDR1 and CDR2 (germline): SGHDN, FVKESK. The CDR3 DNA follows: TGTGCCAGCAGCCAGCTGACTGATTTCTCCTATAATTCACCCCTCCACTTT. This encodes CASSQLTDFSYNSPLHF.

The rearrangement joins TRBV7-8 to TRBJ2-7, with D perhaps matching TRBD1 (5 bases). The CDR3 consists of 14 residues. CDR1 and CDR2 from the germline V gene are SGHVS and FQNEAQ. The ends were cut back, 5 bases at V and 3 bases at J, with 14 bases in the middle. The CDR3 reads CASSTPRDYYEQYF. The DNA of the CDR3 is TGTGCCAGCAGCACCCCCAGGGATTACTACGAGCAGTACTTC.

The V and J genes are TRBV7-9 and TRBJ2-5; 12 bases align to TRBD2. This CDR3 is built from 16 residues. CDR1 and CDR2 from the germline V gene are SEHNR and FQNEAQ (reference sequence). The V segment lost 4 bases and the J segment 4 bases; nucleotides outside the gene matches: 7. CDR3 DNA: TGTGCCAGCAGCTCTCGACTAGCGGGGGACTCAGAGACCCAGTACTTC. Translation: CASSSRLAGDSETQYF.

V usage is TRBV20-1 and J usage is TRBJ1-2; D is unresolved. The CDR3 runs to 8 residues. CDR1 and CDR2 (germline): DFQATT, SNEGSKA (reference sequence). The DNA of the CDR3 is TGCACCCTTCCTGGCTACACCTTC. It encodes CTLPGYTF.

The rearrangement uses TRBV5-8 and TRBJ1-5; D gene uncertain. V lost 2 bases and J lost 9, with 9 bases in between. The length of the CDR3 is 12 residues. Germline assignment: CDR1 SGHTS and CDR2 YDEGEE. CDR3: CASSLGERPQHF. The CDR3 bases are TGTGCCAGCAGCTTAGGAGAAAGGCCCCAGCATTTT.

This clone occurred once. V usage is TRBV3-1 (or the pseudogene TRBV3-2) and J usage is TRBJ2-5; a possible D gene is TRBD1 (5 bases). This CDR3 spans 16 amino acids. Germline-derived CDR1 and CDR2 are LGHDT and YNNKEL (reference sequence). The V and J ends lost 0 bases and 0 bases respectively, with 11 bases between them. The CDR3: CASSQDQGSYQETQYF. For the CDR3, the DNA is TGTGCCAGCAGCCAAGATCAGGGCAGCTACCAAGAGACCCAGTACTTC.

This chain links TRBV13 with TRBJ2-3; 9 bases fit TRBD2. Germline lookup yields CDR1 PRHDT and CDR2 FYEKMQ (reference sequence). With V trimmed by 5 bases and J by 2 bases, 2 bases remained unmatched. The CDR3 is 14 residues long. In nucleotides, the CDR3 is TGTGCCAGCAGCCGACTAGCGGTCACAGATACGCAGTATTTT. It specifies CASSRLAVTDTQYF.

The genes are TRBV14 and TRBJ1-1, with D possibly TRBD1 on 6 matching bases. The CDR3 extends over 16 amino acids. CDR1 and CDR2 (germline): SGHDN, FVKESK. The germline V and J ends were trimmed by 1 base and 1 base, with 13 bases remaining between them. CDR3 region: CASSQGGPVRNTEAFF. The CDR3 region has the DNA TGTGCCAGCAGCCAAGGGGGGCCGGTAAGGAACACTGAAGCTTTCTTT.

The chain links TRBV6-1 to TRBJ2-7; 9 nucleotides match TRBD1. V lost 2 bases to trimming and J lost 12 bases; unmatched junction nucleotides: 5. The CDR3 length is 12 residues. The V gene's germline CDR1 is MNHNS and CDR2 SASEGT. The CDR3: CASSESDRGLYF. CDR3 in DNA: TGTGCCAGCAGTGAATCGGACAGGGGTTTGTACTTC.

The J gene is TRBJ1-1, the V gene TRBV10-3; perhaps TRBD1 as D (5 bases). Germline V gives CDR1 ENHRY, CDR2 SYGVKD. The CDR3 has 15 residues. Between the trimmed V and J ends, which lost 3 bases and 0 bases, there was a span of 11 bases. The chain's CDR3 is CAISDGSRVNTEAFF. DNA of the CDR3: TGTGCCATCAGTGACGGGAGCAGGGTGAACACTGAAGCTTTCTTT.

The V gene is TRBV20-1, the J gene TRBJ2-7; TRBD2 matches at 8 bases. V shed 3 bases, J shed 1 base, and the junction held 8 bases outside the gene matches. The CDR3 covers 15 residues. Germline CDR1 reads DFQATT; CDR2 reads SNEGSKA (reference sequence). CDR3 sequence: CSASPTTSGSYEQYF. CDR3 DNA sequence: TGCAGTGCTAGTCCCACTACTAGCGGTTCCTACGAGCAGTACTTC.

This clone has only a few counts. The gene calls are TRBV7-9 and TRBJ2-6, with 7 nucleotides matching TRBD1. This CDR3 is 16 amino acids long. From germline, CDR1 is SEHNR and CDR2 FQNEAQ (reference sequence). Trimming took 5 bases from V and 11 from J; bases not matched to a gene: 15. CDR3 residues: CASSPTLAGGEDVLTF. The CDR3 coding sequence is TGTGCCAGCAGCCCTACCCTCGCAGGGGGTGAAGACGTCCTGACTTTC.

The chain employs TRBV25-1 and TRBJ1-1, with a tentative D call TRBD1 (6 bases). Trimming stripped 2 bases from V and 3 bases from J, with 10 bases between. The CDR3 consists of 14 residues. Per germline, CDR1 MGHDK and CDR2 SYGVNS. The CDR3: CASSEHRDHTEAFF. CDR3 DNA: TGTGCCAGCAGTGAACACAGGGACCACACTGAAGCTTTCTTT.

This clone was picked up a small number of times. The genes are TRBV7-6 and TRBJ1-3, with TRBD1 matching over 8 bases. Germline CDR1 SGHVS, CDR2 FNYEAQ. The CDR3 covers 16 residues. Unmatched junction bases numbered 2, after V lost 1 base and J lost 0 bases. The DNA for the CDR3 is TGTGCCAGCAGCTTAGGACAGGGGTACTCTGGAAACACCATATATTTT. This codes for CASSLGQGYSGNTIYF. The variable domain in full, with the rest retrieved from reference TRBV7-6 and TRBJ1-3, is GAGVSQSPRYKVTKRGQDVALRCDPISGHVSLYWYRQALGQGPEFLTYFNYEAQQDKSGLPNDRFSAERPEGSISTLTIQRTEQRDSAMYRCASSLGQGYSGNTIYFGEGSWLTVV.

This clone was counted only a few times. The genes are TRBV7-2 and TRBJ2-5; TRBD2 is a possible D gene (5 bases). The CDR3 is 13 amino acids. Trimming took off 3 bases at V and 4 bases at J, with 9 bases between the two ends. CDR1 is SGHTA, CDR2 FQGNSA, per germline. In nucleotides, the CDR3 is TGTGCCAGCAGCTTCGGGGTCCTAGAGACCCAGTACTTC. Protein: CASSFGVLETQYF.

J is TRBJ1-2 and V is TRBV19; D is unresolved. Trimming removed 3 bases at V and 5 bases at J, with 13 bases between. The CDR3 is made up of 14 amino acids. Germline lookup yields CDR1 LNHDA and CDR2 SQIVND (reference sequence). CDR3 bases: TGTGCCAGTAGTATGTATCGGGGAGGATATGGCTACACCTTC. It specifies CASSMYRGGYGYTF.

The V gene is TRBV11-2, the J gene TRBJ1-1; maybe TRBD1 (5 bases). Germline CDR1 SGHAT, CDR2 FQNNGV. V lost 5 bases and J lost 0, with 10 bases in between. The CDR3 runs to 14 residues. CDR3 sequence: CASSVTDLNTEAFF. Here the CDR3 DNA reads TGTGCCAGCAGCGTGACAGACCTGAACACTGAAGCTTTCTTT.